This T cell receptor (beta chain) is drawn from a study of T cell repertoires in cytomegalovirus infection (dated by TCRdb to between 2017 and 2020). A note on the overall study: The peptide stimulations were aimed at well-studied HLA-B-restricted epitopes as well as recently identified HLA-C-restricted CMV epitopes, whose presentation resists viral immunomodulation. Donor HLA type was relevant to the analysis, as public TCR beta signatures indicated carriage of CMV infection together with the matching HLA type. What the work shows at the level of the full study, not this receptor alone: The ex vivo response was dominated by HLA-C-restricted CMV-specific TCR beta clonotypes, which also provided the single most frequent clonotype in two of eight donors. In both this cohort and an independent roughly 400-donor cohort, the cumulative frequency of public TCR beta family members distinguished carriers of CMV infection plus the relevant HLA type.

Many counts were recorded for this clonotype. The antigen it binds to is not known. Base-call qualities are not available, and no considerably larger clone is one nucleotide away. The meaning of the sample's treatment or condition label: in vitro stimulation with specific CMV peptide epitopes to enrich CMV-specific T cells. TCRdb shows the sequencer as Illumina HiSeq 1500. The raw public reads went through TCRdb reprocessing: fastp at Q25, MiXCR clone calling, in-frame beta chains kept. Every distinct CDR3 protein forms one entry, paired with its most common genes and DNA. Here the sample has about 830,000 distinct CDR3 sequences; approximately 29% occur a single time. Around 12% of the sample lies in the top ten. Germline trimming amounts to 5 bases on V and 2 bases on J, with 11 as the count of junction bases outside the gene matches. The germline V gene yields MGHRA for CDR1 and YSYEKL for CDR2. The CDR3, cysteine through phenylalanine, is 16 amino acids long. The only DNA kept is the CDR3, 48 bases in frame from the first base.

The sequence links TRBV4-1 to TRBJ1-1, with 7 bases aligning to TRBD1. The receptor was isolated from a human donor in good health (CMV status not recorded). Some clones in this sample may be carry-over from other donors' samples. Sequenced here: cultured CD8+ T cells from PBMCs, sampled from culture after CMV antigen stimulation. CDR3 loop: CASSVLSTGINTEAFF. The base sequence is TGCGCCAGCAGCGTGCTTTCGACAGGGATCAACACTGAAGCTTTCTTT.